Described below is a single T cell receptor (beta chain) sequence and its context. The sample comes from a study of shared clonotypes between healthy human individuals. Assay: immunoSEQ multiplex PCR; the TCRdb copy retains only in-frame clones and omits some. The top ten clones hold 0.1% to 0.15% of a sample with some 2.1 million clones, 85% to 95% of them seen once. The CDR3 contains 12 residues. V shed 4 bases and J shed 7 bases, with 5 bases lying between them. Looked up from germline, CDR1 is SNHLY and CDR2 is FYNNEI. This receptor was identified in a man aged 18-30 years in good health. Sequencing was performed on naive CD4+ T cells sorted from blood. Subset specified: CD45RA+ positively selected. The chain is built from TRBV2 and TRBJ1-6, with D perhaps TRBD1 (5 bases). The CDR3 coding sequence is TGTGCCAGCAGTGGACAGAATTCACCCCTCCACTTT. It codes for CASSGQNSPLHF.